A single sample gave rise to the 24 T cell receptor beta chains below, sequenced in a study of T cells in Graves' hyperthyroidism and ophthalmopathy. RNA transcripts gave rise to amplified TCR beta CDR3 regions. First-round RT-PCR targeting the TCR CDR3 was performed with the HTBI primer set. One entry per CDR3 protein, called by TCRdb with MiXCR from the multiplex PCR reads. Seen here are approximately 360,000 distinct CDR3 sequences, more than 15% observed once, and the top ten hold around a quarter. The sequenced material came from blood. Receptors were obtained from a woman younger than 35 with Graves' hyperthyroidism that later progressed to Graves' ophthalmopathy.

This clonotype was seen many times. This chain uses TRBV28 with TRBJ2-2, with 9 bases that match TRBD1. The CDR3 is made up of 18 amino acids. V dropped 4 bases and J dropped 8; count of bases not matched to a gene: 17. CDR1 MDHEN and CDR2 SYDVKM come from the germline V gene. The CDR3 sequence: CASSSGMGTGTGWGELFF. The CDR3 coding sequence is TGTGCCAGCAGTTCCGGGATGGGGACAGGGACCGGCTGGGGGGAGCTGTTTTTT. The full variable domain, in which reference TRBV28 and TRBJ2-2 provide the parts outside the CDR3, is DVKVTQSSRYLVKRTGEKVFLECVQDMDHENMFWYRQDPGLGLRLIYFSYDVKMKEKGDIPEGYSVSREKKERFSLILESASTNQTSMYLCASSSGMGTGTGWGELFFGEGSRLTVL.

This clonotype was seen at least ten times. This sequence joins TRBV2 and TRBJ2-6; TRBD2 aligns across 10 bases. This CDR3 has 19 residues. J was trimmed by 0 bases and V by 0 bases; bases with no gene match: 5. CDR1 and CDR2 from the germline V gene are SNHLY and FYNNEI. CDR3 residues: CASSEAPSGGFSGANVLTF. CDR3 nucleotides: TGTGCCAGCAGTGAAGCCCCTAGCGGGGGTTTCTCTGGGGCCAACGTCCTGACTTTC.

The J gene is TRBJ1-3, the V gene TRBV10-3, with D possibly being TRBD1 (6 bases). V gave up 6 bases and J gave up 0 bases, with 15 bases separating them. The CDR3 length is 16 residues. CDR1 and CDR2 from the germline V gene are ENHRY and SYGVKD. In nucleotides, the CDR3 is TGTGCCATCAGGGCCCCCGGGGGGCTCTCTGGAAACACCATATATTTT. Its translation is CAIRAPGGLSGNTIYF.

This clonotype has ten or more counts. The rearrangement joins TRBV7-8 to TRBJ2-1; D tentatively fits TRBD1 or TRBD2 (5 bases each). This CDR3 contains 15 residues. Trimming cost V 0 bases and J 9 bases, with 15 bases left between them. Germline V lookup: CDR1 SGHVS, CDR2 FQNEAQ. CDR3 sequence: CASSLAEGLVGEQFF. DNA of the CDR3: TGTGCCAGCAGCTTAGCTGAGGGGTTGGTTGGTGAGCAGTTCTTC. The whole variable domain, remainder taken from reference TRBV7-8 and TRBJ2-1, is GAGVSQSPRYKVAKRGQDVALRCDPISGHVSLFWYQQALGQGPEFLTYFQNEAQLDKSGLPSDRFFAERPEGSVSTLKIQRTQQEDSAVYLCASSLAEGLVGEQFFGPGTRLTVL.

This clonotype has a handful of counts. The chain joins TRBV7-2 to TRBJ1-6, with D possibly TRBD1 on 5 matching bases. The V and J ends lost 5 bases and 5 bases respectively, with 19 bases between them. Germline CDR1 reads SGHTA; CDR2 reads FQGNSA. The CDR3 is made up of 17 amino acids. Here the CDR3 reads CASSPQPGTANNSPLHF. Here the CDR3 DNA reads TGTGCCAGCAGCCCACAGCCCGGGACGGCCAATAATTCACCCCTCCACTTT.

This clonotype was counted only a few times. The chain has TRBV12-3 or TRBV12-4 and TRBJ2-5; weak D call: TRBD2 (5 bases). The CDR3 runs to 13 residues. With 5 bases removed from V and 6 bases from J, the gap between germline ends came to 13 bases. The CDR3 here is CASSPREIKTQYF. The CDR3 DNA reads TGTGCCAGCAGTCCGAGGGAAATCAAGACCCAGTACTTC.

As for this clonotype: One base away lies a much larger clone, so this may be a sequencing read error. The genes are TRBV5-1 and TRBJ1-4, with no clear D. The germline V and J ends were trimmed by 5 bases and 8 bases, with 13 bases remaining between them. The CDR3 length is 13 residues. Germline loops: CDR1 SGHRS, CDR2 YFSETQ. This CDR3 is CASSKGRREKLFF. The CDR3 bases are TGCGCCAGCAGTAAGGGCCGGAGGGAAAAACTGTTTTTT.

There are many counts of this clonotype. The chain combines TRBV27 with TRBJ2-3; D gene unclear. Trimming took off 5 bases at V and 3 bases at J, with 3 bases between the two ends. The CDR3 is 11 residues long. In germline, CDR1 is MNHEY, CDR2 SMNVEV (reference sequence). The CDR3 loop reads CASSQTDTQYF. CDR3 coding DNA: TGTGCCAGCAGTCAAACAGATACGCAGTATTTT.

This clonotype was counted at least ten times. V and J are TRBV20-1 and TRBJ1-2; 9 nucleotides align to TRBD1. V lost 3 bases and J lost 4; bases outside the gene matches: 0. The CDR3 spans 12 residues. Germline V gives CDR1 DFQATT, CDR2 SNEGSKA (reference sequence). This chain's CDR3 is CSARDRGYGYTF. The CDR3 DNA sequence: TGCAGTGCTAGGGACAGGGGCTATGGCTACACCTTC.

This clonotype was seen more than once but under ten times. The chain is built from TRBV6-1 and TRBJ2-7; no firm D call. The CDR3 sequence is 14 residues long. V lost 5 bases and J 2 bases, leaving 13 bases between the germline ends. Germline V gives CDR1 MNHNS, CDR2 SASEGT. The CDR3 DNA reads TGTGCCAGCAGTTATAGTGACGCTGCCTACGAGCAGTACTTC. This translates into CASSYSDAAYEQYF.

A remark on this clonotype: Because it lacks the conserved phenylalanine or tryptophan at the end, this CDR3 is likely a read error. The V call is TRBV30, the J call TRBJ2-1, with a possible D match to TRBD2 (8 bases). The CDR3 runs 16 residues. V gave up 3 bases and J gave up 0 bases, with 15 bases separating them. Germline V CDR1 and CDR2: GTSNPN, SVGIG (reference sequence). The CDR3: CAWRTGTSSSYNEQFL. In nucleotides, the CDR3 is TGTGCCTGGAGGACAGGGACTAGTAGCTCCTACAATGAGCAGTTCCTC.

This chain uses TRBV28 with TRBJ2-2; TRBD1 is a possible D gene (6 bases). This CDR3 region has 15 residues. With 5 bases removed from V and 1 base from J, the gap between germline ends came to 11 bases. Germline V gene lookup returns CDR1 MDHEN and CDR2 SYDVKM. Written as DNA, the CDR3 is TGTGCCAGCAGTCGGACAGACTTGAACACCGGGGAGCTGTTTTTT. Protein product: CASSRTDLNTGELFF.

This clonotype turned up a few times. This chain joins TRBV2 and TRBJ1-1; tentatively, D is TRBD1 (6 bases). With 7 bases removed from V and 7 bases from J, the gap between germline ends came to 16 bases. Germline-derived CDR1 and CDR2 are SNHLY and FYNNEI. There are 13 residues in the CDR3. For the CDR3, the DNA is TGTGCCAGCACCAGGGGCCCAAGGAGTGAAGCTTTCTTT. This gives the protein CASTRGPRSEAFF.

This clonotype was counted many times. CDR3 in DNA: TGTGCCAGCAGTTTCTTGACAGGGGTCGGAAACACCATATATTTT. This codes for CASSFLTGVGNTIYF. The V and J genes are TRBV28 and TRBJ1-3, with TRBD1 matching over 8 bases. Germline values: CDR1 MDHEN, CDR2 SYDVKM. J lost 4 bases, V lost 3 bases, and 5 bases had no gene match. The CDR3 contains 15 residues.

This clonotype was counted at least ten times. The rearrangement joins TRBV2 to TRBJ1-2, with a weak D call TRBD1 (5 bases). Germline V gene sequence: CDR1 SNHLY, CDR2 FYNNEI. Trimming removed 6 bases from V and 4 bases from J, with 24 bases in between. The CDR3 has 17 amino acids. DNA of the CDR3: TGTGCCAGCAGCGTGGGACGAGAAGTGGGGACCTTCTATGGCTACACCTTC. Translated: CASSVGREVGTFYGYTF. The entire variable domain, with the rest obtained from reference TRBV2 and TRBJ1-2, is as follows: EPEVTQTPSHQVTQMGQEVILRCVPISNHLYFYWYRQILGQKVEFLVSFYNNEISEKSEIFDDQFSVERPDGSNFTLKIRSTKLEDSAMYFCASSVGREVGTFYGYTFGSGTRLTVV.

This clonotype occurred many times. CDR3: CASSDSSRSRPHGELFF. CDR3 sequence (DNA): TGTGCCAGCAGTGACTCTTCGAGAAGCAGGCCCCACGGGGAGCTGTTTTTT. The chain has TRBV6-1 and TRBJ2-2; the D is unclear. The V end was cut by 3 bases, the J end by 7 bases, with 21 bases between. CDR1 is MNHNS and CDR2 is SASEGT in the germline V gene. This CDR3 spans 17 amino acids.

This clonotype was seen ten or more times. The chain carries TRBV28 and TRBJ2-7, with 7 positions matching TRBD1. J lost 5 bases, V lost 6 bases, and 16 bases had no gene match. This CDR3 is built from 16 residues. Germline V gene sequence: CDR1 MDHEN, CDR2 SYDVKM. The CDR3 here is CASSSPGTAKTNEQYF. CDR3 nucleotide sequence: TGTGCCAGCAGCTCGCCGGGGACAGCGAAGACTAACGAGCAGTACTTC.

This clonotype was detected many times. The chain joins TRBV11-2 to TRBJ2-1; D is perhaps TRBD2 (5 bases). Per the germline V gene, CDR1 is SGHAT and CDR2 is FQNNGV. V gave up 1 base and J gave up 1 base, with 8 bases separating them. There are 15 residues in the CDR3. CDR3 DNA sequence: TGTGCCAGCAGCTTAGCCGGGGAGTCCTACAATGAGCAGTTCTTC. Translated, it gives CASSLAGESYNEQFF. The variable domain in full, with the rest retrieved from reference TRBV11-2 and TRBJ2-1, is EAGVAQSPRYKIIEKRQSVAFWCNPISGHATLYWYQQILGQGPKLLIQFQNNGVVDDSQLPKDRFSAERLKGVDSTLKIQPAKLEDSAVYLCASSLAGESYNEQFFGPGTRLTVL.

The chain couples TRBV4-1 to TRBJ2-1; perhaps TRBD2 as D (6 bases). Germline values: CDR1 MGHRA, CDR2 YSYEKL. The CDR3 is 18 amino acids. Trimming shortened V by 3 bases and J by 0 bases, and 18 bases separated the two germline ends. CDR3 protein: CASSQTPSAQSSYNEQFF. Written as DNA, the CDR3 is TGCGCCAGCAGCCAGACCCCTAGCGCCCAAAGCTCCTACAATGAGCAGTTCTTC.

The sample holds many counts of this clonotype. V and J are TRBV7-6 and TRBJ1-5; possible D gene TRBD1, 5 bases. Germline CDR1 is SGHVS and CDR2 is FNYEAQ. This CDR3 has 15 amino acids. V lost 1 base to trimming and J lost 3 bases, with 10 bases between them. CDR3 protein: CASSLDGGYNQPQHF. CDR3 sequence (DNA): TGTGCCAGCAGCTTAGATGGGGGGTACAATCAGCCCCAGCATTTT.

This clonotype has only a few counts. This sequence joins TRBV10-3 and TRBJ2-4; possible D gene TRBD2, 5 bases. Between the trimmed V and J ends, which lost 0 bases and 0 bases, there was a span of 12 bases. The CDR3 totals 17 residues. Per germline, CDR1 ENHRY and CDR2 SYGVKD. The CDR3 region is CAISESRVRQAKNIQYF. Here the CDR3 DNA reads TGTGCCATCAGTGAGTCGAGGGTTAGACAAGCCAAAAACATTCAGTACTTC.

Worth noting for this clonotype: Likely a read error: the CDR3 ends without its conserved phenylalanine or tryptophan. In DNA, the CDR3 is TGTGCCAGTAGTTGGACGGACAGGGGGCTGGGTGGCTACACCCTC. Encoded protein: CASSWTDRGLGGYTL. The chain joins TRBV19 to TRBJ1-2; 11 bases agree with TRBD1. The CDR3 spans 15 residues. Germline CDR1 and CDR2: LNHDA and SQIVND (reference sequence). V lost 5 bases and J lost 7; bases outside the gene matches: 9.

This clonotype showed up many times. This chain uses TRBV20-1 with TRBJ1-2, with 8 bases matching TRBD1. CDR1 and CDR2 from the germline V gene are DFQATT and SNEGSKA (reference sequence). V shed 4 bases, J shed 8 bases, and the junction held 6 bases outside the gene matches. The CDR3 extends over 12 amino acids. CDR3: CSATGQGLGYTF. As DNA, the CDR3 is TGCAGTGCTACCGGACAGGGTCTGGGCTACACCTTC.

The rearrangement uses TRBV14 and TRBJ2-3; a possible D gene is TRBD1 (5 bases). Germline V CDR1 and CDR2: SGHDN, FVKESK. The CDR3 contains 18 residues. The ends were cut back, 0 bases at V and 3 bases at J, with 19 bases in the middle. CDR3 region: CASSQDWYQGLGTDTQYF. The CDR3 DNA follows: TGTGCCAGCAGCCAAGATTGGTATCAGGGCTTGGGAACAGATACGCAGTATTTT.